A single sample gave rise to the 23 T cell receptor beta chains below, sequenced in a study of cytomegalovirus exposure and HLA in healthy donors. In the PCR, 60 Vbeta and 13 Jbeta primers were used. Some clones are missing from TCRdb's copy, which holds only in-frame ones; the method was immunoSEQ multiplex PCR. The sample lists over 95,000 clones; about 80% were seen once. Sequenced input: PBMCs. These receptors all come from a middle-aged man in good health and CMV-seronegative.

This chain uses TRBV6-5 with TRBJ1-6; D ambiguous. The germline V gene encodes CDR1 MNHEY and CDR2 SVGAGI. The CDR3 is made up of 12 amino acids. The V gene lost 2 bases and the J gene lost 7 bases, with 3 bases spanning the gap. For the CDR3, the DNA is TGTGCCAGCAGTTACCCAAATTCACCCCTCCACTTT. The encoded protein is CASSYPNSPLHF.

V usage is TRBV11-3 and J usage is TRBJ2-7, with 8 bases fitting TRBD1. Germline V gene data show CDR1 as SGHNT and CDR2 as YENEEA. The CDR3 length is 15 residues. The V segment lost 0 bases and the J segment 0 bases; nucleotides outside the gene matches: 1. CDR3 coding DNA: TGTGCCAGCAGCTTAGATGGGACAGGCTCCTACGAGCAGTACTTC. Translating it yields CASSLDGTGSYEQYF.

The CDR3 DNA sequence: TGTGCCAGTAGTATTGAGGGAGGTCGGACTGAAGCTTTCTTT. It codes for CASSIEGGRTEAFF. This sequence joins TRBV19 and TRBJ1-1; D is unclear. The CDR3 extends over 14 amino acids. V lost 3 bases and J 5 bases, leaving 13 bases between the germline ends. Per germline, CDR1 LNHDA and CDR2 SQIVND (reference sequence).

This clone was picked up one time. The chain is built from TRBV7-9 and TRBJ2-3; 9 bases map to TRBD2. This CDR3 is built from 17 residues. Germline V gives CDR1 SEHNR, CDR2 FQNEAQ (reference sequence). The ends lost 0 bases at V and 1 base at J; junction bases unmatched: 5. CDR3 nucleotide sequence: TGTGCCAGCAGCTTAGCGTCCAGCGGGGGGCGCACAGATACGCAGTATTTT. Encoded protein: CASSLASSGGRTDTQYF.

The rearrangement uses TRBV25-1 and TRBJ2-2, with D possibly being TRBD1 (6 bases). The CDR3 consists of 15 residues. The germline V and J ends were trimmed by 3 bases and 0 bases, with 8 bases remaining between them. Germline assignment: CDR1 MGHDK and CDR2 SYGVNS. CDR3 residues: CASSETGANTGELFF. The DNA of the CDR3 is TGTGCCAGCAGTGAGACAGGTGCGAACACCGGGGAGCTGTTTTTT. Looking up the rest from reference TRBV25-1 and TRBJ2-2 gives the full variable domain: EADIYQTPRYLVIGTGKKITLECSQTMGHDKMYWYQQDPGMELHLIHYSYGVNSTEKGDLSSESTVSRIRTEHFPLTLESARPSHTSQYLCASSETGANTGELFFGEGSRLTVL.

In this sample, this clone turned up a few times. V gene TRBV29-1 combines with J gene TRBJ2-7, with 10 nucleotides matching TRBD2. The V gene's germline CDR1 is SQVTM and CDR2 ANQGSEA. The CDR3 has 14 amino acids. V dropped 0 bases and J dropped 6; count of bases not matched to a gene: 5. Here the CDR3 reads CSVEESGRAREQYF. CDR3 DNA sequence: TGCAGCGTTGAAGAAAGCGGGAGGGCCCGCGAGCAGTACTTC.

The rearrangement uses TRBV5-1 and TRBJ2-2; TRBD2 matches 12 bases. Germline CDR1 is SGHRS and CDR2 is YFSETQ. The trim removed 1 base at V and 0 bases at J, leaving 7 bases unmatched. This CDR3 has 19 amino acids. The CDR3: CASSLPYRTSGANTGELFF. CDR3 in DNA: TGCGCCAGCAGCTTGCCCTATAGGACTAGCGGGGCGAACACCGGGGAGCTGTTTTTT.

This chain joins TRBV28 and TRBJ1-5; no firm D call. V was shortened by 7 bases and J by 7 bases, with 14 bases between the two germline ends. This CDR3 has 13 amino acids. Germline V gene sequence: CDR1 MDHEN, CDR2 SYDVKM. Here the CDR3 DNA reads TGTGCCAGCACCCCGCGAGATATCCAGCCCCAGCATTTT. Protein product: CASTPRDIQPQHF.

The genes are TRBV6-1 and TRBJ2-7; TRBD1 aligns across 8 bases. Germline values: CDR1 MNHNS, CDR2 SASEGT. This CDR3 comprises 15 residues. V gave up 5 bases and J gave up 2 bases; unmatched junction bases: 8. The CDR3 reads CASSLAGTGPYEQYF. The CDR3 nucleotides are TGTGCCAGCAGTCTCGCCGGGACAGGCCCCTACGAGCAGTACTTC.

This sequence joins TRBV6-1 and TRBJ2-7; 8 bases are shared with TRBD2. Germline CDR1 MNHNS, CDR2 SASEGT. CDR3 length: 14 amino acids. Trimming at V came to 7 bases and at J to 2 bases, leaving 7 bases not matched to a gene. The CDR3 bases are TGTGCCAGCACTTCCGGGGGGGGTCCCTACGAGCAGTACTTC. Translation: CASTSGGGPYEQYF.

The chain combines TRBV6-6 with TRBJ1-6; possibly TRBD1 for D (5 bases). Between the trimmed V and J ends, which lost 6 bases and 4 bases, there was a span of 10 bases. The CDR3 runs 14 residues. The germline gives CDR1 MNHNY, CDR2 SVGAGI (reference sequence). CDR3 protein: CASSRQTYNSPLHF. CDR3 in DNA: TGTGCCAGCAGCCGACAGACTTATAATTCACCCCTCCACTTT.

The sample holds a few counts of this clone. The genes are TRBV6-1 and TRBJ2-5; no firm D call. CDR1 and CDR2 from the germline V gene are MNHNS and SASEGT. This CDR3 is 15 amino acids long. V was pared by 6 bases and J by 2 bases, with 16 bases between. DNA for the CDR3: TGTGCCAGCAGAGAAACAGTGAAACCGCAAGAGACCCAGTACTTC. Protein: CASRETVKPQETQYF.

The CDR3 loop is CASSGDSFGNTIYF. In nucleotides, the CDR3 is TGTGCCAGCAGCGGAGACAGCTTCGGAAACACCATATATTTT. V is TRBV9 and J is TRBJ1-3, with a weak D call TRBD1 (5 bases). The CDR3 is 14 amino acids. V gave up 3 bases and J gave up 4 bases, with 11 bases separating them. Germline V lookup: CDR1 SGDLS, CDR2 YYNGEE.

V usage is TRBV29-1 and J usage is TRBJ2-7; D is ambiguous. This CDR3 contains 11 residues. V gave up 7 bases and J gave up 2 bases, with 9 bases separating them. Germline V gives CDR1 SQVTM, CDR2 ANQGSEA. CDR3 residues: CSARDTYEQYF. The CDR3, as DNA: TGCAGCGCCCGAGACACCTACGAGCAGTACTTC.

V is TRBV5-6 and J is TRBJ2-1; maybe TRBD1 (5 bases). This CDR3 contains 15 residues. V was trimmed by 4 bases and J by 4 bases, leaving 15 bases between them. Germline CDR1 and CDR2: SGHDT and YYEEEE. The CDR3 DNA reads TGTGCCAGCAGCCGGACACGAAGATTATACAATGAGCAGTTCTTC. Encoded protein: CASSRTRRLYNEQFF.

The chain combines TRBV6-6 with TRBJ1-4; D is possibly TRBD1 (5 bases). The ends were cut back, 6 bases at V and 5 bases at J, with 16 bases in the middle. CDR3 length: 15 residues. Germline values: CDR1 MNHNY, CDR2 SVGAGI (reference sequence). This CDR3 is CASSQTANGNEKLFF. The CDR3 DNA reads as TGTGCCAGCAGCCAGACAGCTAATGGAAATGAAAAACTGTTTTTT.

This CDR3 is CASSAPSGGAVDTQYF. CDR3 sequence (DNA): TGTGCCAGCAGTGCGCCTAGCGGGGGGGCGGTGGATACGCAGTATTTT. The V gene is TRBV6-1, the J gene TRBJ2-3; TRBD2 matches at 12 bases. CDR3 length equals 16 residues. Germline V gene data show CDR1 as MNHNS and CDR2 as SASEGT. Trimming at V came to 4 bases and at J to 6 bases, leaving 8 bases not matched to a gene.

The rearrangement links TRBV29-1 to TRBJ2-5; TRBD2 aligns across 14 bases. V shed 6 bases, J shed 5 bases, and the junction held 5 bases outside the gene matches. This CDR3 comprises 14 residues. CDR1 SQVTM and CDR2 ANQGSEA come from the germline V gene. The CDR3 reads CSVYGTSGSETQYF. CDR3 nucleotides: TGCAGCGTCTACGGGACTAGCGGGAGCGAGACCCAGTACTTC.

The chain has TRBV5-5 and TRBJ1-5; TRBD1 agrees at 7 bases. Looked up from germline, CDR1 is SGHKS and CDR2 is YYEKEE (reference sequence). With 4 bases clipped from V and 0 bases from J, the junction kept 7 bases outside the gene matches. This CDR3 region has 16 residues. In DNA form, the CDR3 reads TGTGCCAGCAGCCGTAACAGGGACAGTAGCAATCAGCCCCAGCATTTT. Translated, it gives CASSRNRDSSNQPQHF.

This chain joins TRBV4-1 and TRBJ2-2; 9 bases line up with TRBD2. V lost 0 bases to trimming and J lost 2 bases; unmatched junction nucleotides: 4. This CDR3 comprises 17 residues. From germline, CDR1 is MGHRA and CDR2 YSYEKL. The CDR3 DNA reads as TGCGCCAGCAGCCAAGAAAGGACTAGCGCCAACACCGGGGAGCTGTTTTTT. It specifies CASSQERTSANTGELFF.

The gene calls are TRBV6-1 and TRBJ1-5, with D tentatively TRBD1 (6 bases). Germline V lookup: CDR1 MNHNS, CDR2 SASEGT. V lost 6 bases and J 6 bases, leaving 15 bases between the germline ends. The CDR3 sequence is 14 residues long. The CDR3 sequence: CASSLTGRAQPQHF. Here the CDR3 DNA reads TGTGCCAGCAGCCTTACAGGGCGCGCTCAGCCCCAGCATTTT.

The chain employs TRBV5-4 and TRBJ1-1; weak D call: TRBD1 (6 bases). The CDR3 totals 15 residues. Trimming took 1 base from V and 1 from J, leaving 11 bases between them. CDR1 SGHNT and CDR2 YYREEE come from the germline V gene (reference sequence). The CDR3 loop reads CASSLRAGENTEAFF. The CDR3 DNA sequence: TGTGCCAGCAGCTTGCGGGCAGGGGAGAACACTGAAGCTTTCTTT.

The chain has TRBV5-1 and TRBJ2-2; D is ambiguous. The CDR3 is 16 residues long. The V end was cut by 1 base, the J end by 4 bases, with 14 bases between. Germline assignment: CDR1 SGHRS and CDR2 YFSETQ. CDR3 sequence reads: CASSLKVAGTTGELFF. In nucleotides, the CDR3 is TGCGCCAGCAGCTTGAAGGTGGCAGGAACCACCGGGGAGCTGTTTTTT.